What follows are 31 T cell receptor beta chains derived from one specimen sequenced in a study of Ad26.COV2.S vaccination and SARS-CoV-2 variants. Sequenced by immunoSEQ multiplex PCR; TCRdb stores in-frame clones only, minus some. The sample lists around 300,000 clones; about 85% were seen once. Regarding treatment: roughly 20 received Ad26.COV2.S at low or high dose, single or two shots; several received placebo; per-sample allocation not given. Samples were taken on day 63 after the first vaccine or placebo injection. The starting material was peripheral blood, obtained in a trial of Ad26.COV2.S vaccine versus placebo. The receptors derive from a person between 18 and 60 years old who received the Ad26.COV2.S COVID-19 vaccine or a placebo.

This chain connects TRBV5-4 to TRBJ2-5; 9 nucleotides agree with TRBD1. The CDR3 length is 15 residues. Looked up from germline, CDR1 is SGHNT and CDR2 is YYREEE (reference sequence). V was clipped by 2 bases and J by 5 bases; unmatched bases: 7. CDR3 DNA sequence: TGTGCCAGCAGCTTAGGACAGGGGCGGGGGGAGACCCAGTACTTC. This encodes CASSLGQGRGETQYF.

This clone was seen once. V usage is TRBV18 and J usage is TRBJ2-7; D possibly uses TRBD1 or TRBD2 (5 bases each). Per the germline V gene, CDR1 is KGHSH and CDR2 is LQKENI. This CDR3 comprises 21 residues. With 3 bases removed from V and 0 bases from J, the gap between germline ends came to 30 bases. The CDR3 DNA is TGTGCCAGCTCACCGCGTCGACCGGGGTTTATAGGGGAAGGTGACTCCTACGAGCAGTACTTC. This sequence encodes CASSPRRPGFIGEGDSYEQYF.

The chain couples TRBV15 to TRBJ2-5; D remains ambiguous. This CDR3 comprises 13 residues. V gave up 5 bases and J gave up 3 bases, with 10 bases separating them. The germline V gene encodes CDR1 LNHNV and CDR2 YYDKDF (reference sequence). The CDR3 DNA sequence: TGTGCCACCAGCGACGGATATAAAGAGACCCAGTACTTC. Its protein is CATSDGYKETQYF.

The V call is TRBV9, the J call TRBJ2-7; D ambiguous. The V and J ends lost 0 bases and 4 bases respectively, with 8 bases between them. The CDR3 covers 13 residues. Germline CDR1 reads SGDLS; CDR2 reads YYNGEE. Written as DNA, the CDR3 is TGTGCCAGCAGCGTAGGTTCCGAATACGAGCAGTACTTC. This sequence encodes CASSVGSEYEQYF.

The chain carries TRBV4-1 and TRBJ2-5; the D is unclear. This CDR3 region has 15 residues. Germline CDR1 is MGHRA and CDR2 is YSYEKL. Trimming took 1 base from V and 4 from J, leaving 13 bases between them. CDR3 residues: CASSQAGRRRETQYF. For the CDR3, the DNA is TGCGCCAGCAGCCAAGCCGGGCGTCGCAGAGAGACCCAGTACTTC.

The genes are TRBV7-9 and TRBJ2-7, with unresolved D. Per the germline V gene, CDR1 is SEHNR and CDR2 is FQNEAQ (reference sequence). Trimming took 3 bases from V and 4 from J, leaving 13 bases between them. The length of the CDR3 is 14 residues. The CDR3 bases are TGTGCCAGCAGCTTTTCTCAGTTCGAATACGAGCAGTACTTC. Translated, it gives CASSFSQFEYEQYF. The full variable domain, its missing parts supplied by reference TRBV7-9 and TRBJ2-7, is DTGVSQNPRHKITKRGQNVTFRCDPISEHNRLYWYRQTLGQGPEFLTYFQNEAQLEKSRLLSDRFSAERPKGSFSTLEIQRTEQGDSAMYLCASSFSQFEYEQYFGPGTRLTVT.

The chain is built from TRBV7-8 and TRBJ1-3; TRBD1 might be the D (6 bases). CDR3 length: 16 residues. The germline V and J ends were trimmed by 5 bases and 4 bases, with 18 bases remaining between them. In germline, CDR1 is SGHVS, CDR2 FQNEAQ. DNA for the CDR3: TGTGCCAGCAGCCCATACAGGGTTGGGGACGGAAACACCATATATTTT. Residues: CASSPYRVGDGNTIYF.

The chain recombines TRBV7-2 with TRBJ2-7; 8 positions agree with TRBD2. There are 15 residues in the CDR3. J was trimmed by 4 bases and V by 5 bases; bases with no gene match: 10. Germline lookup yields CDR1 SGHTA and CDR2 FQGNSA. This CDR3 reads CASSEWVAGNYEQYF. For the CDR3, the DNA is TGTGCCAGCAGCGAGTGGGTAGCGGGGAATTACGAGCAGTACTTC.

V is TRBV4-3 and J is TRBJ2-3; 7 bases are a match to TRBD2. Germline V CDR1 and CDR2: LGHNA, YSLEER. The CDR3 loop spans 17 amino acids. V dropped 0 bases and J dropped 6; count of bases not matched to a gene: 12. This CDR3 is CASSQDQSGNRRDTQYF. For the CDR3, the DNA is TGCGCCAGCAGCCAAGACCAGAGCGGGAACCGCCGGGATACGCAGTATTTT.

This clone occurred once. The chain has TRBV19 and TRBJ2-5, with unresolved D. CDR1 and CDR2 from the germline V gene are LNHDA and SQIVND (reference sequence). With 7 bases removed from V and 2 bases from J, the gap between germline ends came to 14 bases. This CDR3 contains 14 residues. The CDR3 sequence: CASTSEHLQETQYF. Here the CDR3 DNA reads TGTGCCAGTACGAGTGAACACTTGCAAGAGACCCAGTACTTC.

This clone was detected once. V usage is TRBV19 and J usage is TRBJ2-1; perhaps TRBD2 as D (7 bases). Germline V gene sequence: CDR1 LNHDA, CDR2 SQIVND (reference sequence). The CDR3 has 16 residues. Trimming shortened V by 6 bases and J by 4 bases, and 19 bases separated the two germline ends. CDR3 nucleotides: TGTGCCAGTAGGCCTCGAGGGGGAGGGAGGTACAATGAGCAGTTCTTC. Translating gives CASRPRGGGRYNEQFF. Complete variable domain (other parts from reference TRBV19 and TRBJ2-1): DGGITQSPKYLFRKEGQNVTLSCEQNLNHDAMYWYRQDPGQGLRLIYYSQIVNDFQKGDIAEGYSVSREKKESFPLTVTSAQKNPTAFYLCASRPRGGGRYNEQFFGPGTRLTVL.

The chain employs TRBV18 and TRBJ1-1; D not certain. Between the trimmed V and J ends, which lost 4 bases and 1 base, there was a span of 10 bases. In germline, CDR1 is KGHSH, CDR2 LQKENI. CDR3 length equals 14 residues. CDR3: CASSLTPGNTEAFF. CDR3 coding DNA: TGTGCCAGCTCACTAACCCCGGGGAACACTGAAGCTTTCTTT.

V and J are TRBV18 and TRBJ2-4; 7 bases line up with TRBD1. The V gene end was trimmed by 4 bases and the J gene end by 8 bases; junction bases not matched to a gene: 11. Germline CDR1 is KGHSH and CDR2 is LQKENI. This CDR3 has 15 amino acids. DNA for the CDR3: TGTGCCAGCTCACTAGACAGGGACCCTATTGACATTCAGTACTTC. Its translation: CASSLDRDPIDIQYF.

V gene TRBV11-3 combines with J gene TRBJ1-3; unclear D gene. This CDR3 region has 13 residues. Germline-derived CDR1 and CDR2 are SGHNT and YENEEA. Trimming pared 1 base from V and 10 bases from J, leaving 11 bases between. CDR3 sequence reads: CASSLAPQSTIYF. CDR3 in DNA: TGTGCCAGCAGCTTAGCGCCGCAGTCAACCATATATTTT.

The chain is built from TRBV9 and TRBJ1-2; D call uncertain. In germline, CDR1 is SGDLS, CDR2 YYNGEE. V was cut by 0 bases and J by 3 bases, with 15 bases left in between. The CDR3 sequence is 16 residues long. CDR3 DNA sequence: TGTGCCAGCAGCGTAGACTTGCGGGCCTTGGACTATGGCTACACCTTC. This encodes CASSVDLRALDYGYTF.

The chain is built from TRBV27 and TRBJ1-6; 8 nucleotides align to TRBD1. The junction had 7 bases not matched to a gene; V was cut back by 5 bases and J by 7 bases. Germline V gene sequence: CDR1 MNHEY, CDR2 SMNVEV (reference sequence). CDR3 length: 15 residues. This CDR3 reads CASSPRTGLNSPLHF. The DNA of the CDR3 is TGTGCCAGCAGTCCGCGGACAGGGCTAAATTCACCCCTCCACTTT.

The chain links TRBV5-4 to TRBJ1-3; D is unclear. Per the germline V gene, CDR1 is SGHNT and CDR2 is YYREEE (reference sequence). The CDR3 runs 15 residues. The germline V and J ends were trimmed by 5 bases and 4 bases, with 16 bases remaining between them. In DNA, the CDR3 is TGTGCCAGCAGACGAGACCTCAGTACGGGAAACACCATATATTTT. Translating gives CASRRDLSTGNTIYF.

J is TRBJ2-1 and V is TRBV19; 9 positions agree with TRBD2. Trimming at V came to 10 bases and at J to 6 bases, leaving 4 bases not matched to a gene. Looked up from germline, CDR1 is LNHDA and CDR2 is SQIVND (reference sequence). The CDR3 extends over 12 amino acids. In DNA, the CDR3 is TGTGCCACTAGCGGGATCAGCAATGAGCAGTTCTTC. Protein product: CATSGISNEQFF.

This clone occurred once. The V call is TRBV27, the J call TRBJ1-2; no definite D call. V was shortened by 5 bases and J by 4 bases, with 14 bases between the two germline ends. Germline V gives CDR1 MNHEY, CDR2 SMNVEV (reference sequence). The length of the CDR3 is 14 residues. The CDR3 here is CASSLNRPGYGYTF. The CDR3 nucleotides read TGTGCCAGCAGTCTGAATAGACCGGGCTATGGCTACACCTTC.

The chain employs TRBV30 and TRBJ1-4; D is perhaps TRBD1 (5 bases). The V end lost 2 bases, the J end lost 11 bases, and 18 bases lay between the germline ends. Germline lookup yields CDR1 GTSNPN and CDR2 SVGIG (reference sequence). This CDR3 comprises 14 residues. The CDR3 spells CAWSTRGPRRKLFF. DNA for the CDR3: TGTGCCTGGAGTACCCGGGGCCCCCGTAGGAAACTGTTTTTT.

This chain connects TRBV30 to TRBJ2-6; no clear D gene. Germline values: CDR1 GTSNPN, CDR2 SVGIG (reference sequence). The CDR3 length is 16 residues. With 3 bases removed from V and 0 bases from J, the gap between germline ends came to 12 bases. The CDR3 here is CAWSTGPFSGANVLTF. CDR3 sequence (DNA): TGTGCCTGGAGCACGGGCCCTTTCTCTGGGGCCAACGTCCTGACTTTC.

The gene calls are TRBV5-4 and TRBJ1-6, with TRBD1 identical over 8 bases. Germline V CDR1 and CDR2: SGHNT, YYREEE (reference sequence). The CDR3 extends over 16 amino acids. The V and J ends lost 4 bases and 0 bases, in that order; junction bases with no gene match: 3. CDR3 protein: CASSTGQGSYNSPLHF. CDR3 bases: TGTGCCAGCAGCACAGGACAGGGCTCCTATAATTCACCCCTCCACTTT. Based on the CDR3 plus reference TRBV5-4 and TRBJ1-6, the full variable domain is ETGVTQSPTHLIKTRGQQVTLRCSSQSGHNTVSWYQQALGQGPQFIFQYYREEENGRGNFPPRFSGLQFPNYSSELNVNALELDDSALYLCASSTGQGSYNSPLHFGNGTRLTVT.

The genes are TRBV4-2 and TRBJ2-7; D uncertain. The germline V gene encodes CDR1 LGHNA and CDR2 YNFKEQ. This CDR3 has 13 residues. Trimming left V 0 bases short and J 2 bases short, with 5 bases between. For the CDR3, the DNA is TGTGCCAGCAGCCAAGAGTTAGCCTACGAGCAGTACTTC. Residues: CASSQELAYEQYF.

The chain uses TRBV19 and TRBJ2-7; D is unresolved. This CDR3 contains 14 residues. Germline values: CDR1 LNHDA, CDR2 SQIVND (reference sequence). The V end was cut by 1 base, the J end by 0 bases, with 7 bases between. CDR3 DNA sequence: TGTGCCAGTAGTATAGTCGCCGACTCCTACGAGCAGTACTTC. The encoded protein is CASSIVADSYEQYF.

The chain has TRBV3-1 (or the pseudogene TRBV3-2) and TRBJ2-3, with 7 positions matching TRBD1. From germline, CDR1 is LGHDT and CDR2 YNNKEL (reference sequence). The junction had 2 bases not matched to a gene; V was cut back by 6 bases and J by 2 bases. The CDR3 sequence is 13 residues long. CDR3 loop: CASSGTDTDTQYF. The CDR3 nucleotides read TGTGCCAGCAGTGGGACAGACACAGATACGCAGTATTTT.

The chain is built from TRBV28 and TRBJ2-3; 15 nucleotides agree with TRBD2. The V segment lost 5 bases and the J segment 0 bases; nucleotides outside the gene matches: 6. The CDR3 is 18 residues long. Germline CDR1 and CDR2: MDHEN and SYDVKM. Here the CDR3 reads CASSRGLAGGGSTDTQYF. The CDR3 DNA sequence: TGTGCCAGCAGTCGCGGACTAGCGGGAGGGGGGAGCACAGATACGCAGTATTTT. Together with reference TRBV28 and TRBJ2-3, the CDR3 gives the full variable domain: DVKVTQSSRYLVKRTGEKVFLECVQDMDHENMFWYRQDPGLGLRLIYFSYDVKMKEKGDIPEGYSVSREKKERFSLILESASTNQTSMYLCASSRGLAGGGSTDTQYFGPGTRLTVL.

This chain joins TRBV3-1 (or the pseudogene TRBV3-2) and TRBJ1-3; 7 bases agree with TRBD1. J gave up 1 base and V 2 bases, and 11 bases lay outside the gene matches. Germline CDR1 LGHDT, CDR2 YNNKEL (reference sequence). The CDR3 runs to 18 residues. The CDR3 nucleotides are TGTGCCAGCAGCCAAATCGACAGGGAGTTGAAGTCTGGAAACACCATATATTTT. Encoded protein: CASSQIDRELKSGNTIYF.

This clone was recorded once. CDR3: CASRFGGGAFF. The CDR3, as DNA: TGTGCCAGTCGTTTCGGGGGAGGAGCTTTCTTT. The rearrangement links TRBV28 to TRBJ1-1; possibly TRBD1 for D (5 bases). The germline V and J ends were trimmed by 9 bases and 10 bases, with 15 bases remaining between them. CDR3 size: 11 residues. From germline, CDR1 is MDHEN and CDR2 SYDVKM.

The chain links TRBV7-3 to TRBJ2-2; TRBD2 is a possible D gene (6 bases). With 3 bases removed from V and 2 bases from J, the gap between germline ends came to 13 bases. The CDR3 covers 16 residues. The germline V gene encodes CDR1 SGHTA and CDR2 FQGTGA. The CDR3 spells CASSLVGGDNTGELFF. Written as DNA, the CDR3 is TGTGCCAGCAGCTTGGTCGGGGGTGATAACACCGGGGAGCTGTTTTTT.

Concerning this clone itself: Other nucleotide sequences from this sample produce the same CDR3. The V gene is TRBV7-3, the J gene TRBJ1-1; tentative D call: TRBD1 (5 bases). The V gene lost 5 bases and the J gene lost 1 base, with 8 bases spanning the gap. This CDR3 spans 13 amino acids. Germline V gene lookup returns CDR1 SGHTA and CDR2 FQGTGA. The CDR3 sequence: CASSLQGNTEAFF. As DNA, the CDR3 is TGTGCCAGCAGCCTGCAGGGGAACACTGAAGCTTTCTTT.

The CDR3 nucleotides are TGCAGCGTTGAACGCGACAGGGCGAACACTGAAGCTTTCTTT. Its protein product is CSVERDRANTEAFF. The V gene is TRBV29-1, the J gene TRBJ1-1; TRBD1 aligns across 7 bases. Losses at the gene ends were 2 bases for V and 1 base for J; bases not matched to a gene: 4. Germline V lookup: CDR1 SQVTM, CDR2 ANQGSEA. The CDR3 is 14 amino acids.